This T cell receptor (beta chain) was obtained from a study of resident and recirculating memory T cells in vitiligo. Study summary: Epidermis came from shave biopsies of lesional and nonlesional sites, plus PBMCs.

Clones were sequenced by immunoSEQ multiplex PCR, and TCRdb holds only the in-frame ones, with some missing. The table includes tens of thousands of clones, around 92% detected once. The study's findings and limits: Sequences differed between biopsy sites and patients, suggesting private specificity. Clonality differed among vitiligo lesions, with no unique dominant clone.

No vitiligo treatment was given during the prior three months. Note on this clone: Its antigen is not known.

Germline V gene data show CDR1 as MRHNA and CDR2 as SNTAGT. V trimming: 4 bases; J trimming: 6 bases; junction bases outside the gene matches: 11. The CDR3 is made up of 17 amino acids. This sequence joins TRBV6-4 and TRBJ2-3, with TRBD2 matching 12 bases. This clonotype was sampled from a male donor with vitiligo. Sample: blood. The CDR3 spells CASSVRTSGTPGDTQYF. Written as DNA, the CDR3 is TGTGCCAGCAGTGTCCGGACTAGCGGGACCCCCGGGGATACGCAGTATTTT.